This T cell receptor (beta chain) came from a study of blood T cell repertoires in COVID-19. The CDR3 extends over 15 amino acids. Germline V gives CDR1 LNHNV, CDR2 YYDKDF (reference sequence). Trimming cost V 0 bases and J 6 bases; bases outside gene matches: 3. Repertoires were generated with immunoSEQ multiplex PCR, while TCRdb's copy carries only in-frame clones and drops some. This sample has about 200,000 clones; 70% to 85% occur once, and the top ten carry about 6.9%. This TCR was sampled from a human donor with acute or convalescent COVID-19. The donor label of this sample is uncertain. The chain recombines TRBV15 with TRBJ2-1; the match to TRBD2 covers 9 bases. Source material: peripheral blood. The CDR3 coding sequence is TGTGCCACCAGCAGAGAATCTAGCGGGATCAATGAGCAGTTCTTC. Residues: CATSRESSGINEQFF.